This T cell receptor beta chain was observed in a study of blood T cell repertoires in COVID-19 (dated by TCRdb to 2019 to 2021). The study in broad terms: Collaborator samples came from the United States, Italy and Spain and covered acute and convalescent phases of COVID-19. The material from the prospective study consisted of cDNA or gDNA derived from T cells, B-cell-depleted T cells, or PBMCs. The dataset comprised deeply sampled blood TCRbeta repertoires from subjects exposed to, actively infected with, or recovered from COVID-19. The repertoires were released in a freely available public database intended as a resource for research on the immune response to SARS-CoV-2. Samples were obtained from the ongoing ImmuneRACE study (first 160 participants) and from 1,200 or so subjects provided by 6 global collaborators. The sample metadata nearly always contained a de-identified subject ID, COVID-19 status, age in years and sex. Where HLA class I and class II types were available, the types were taken from metadata supplied by the sample provider, not from assay-based typing.

The immunoSEQ Assay, a bias-controlled multiplex PCR, was used to amplify TCRbeta CDR3 regions from genomic DNA. From the authors' description of their analysis: Nucleated cell counts per sample were estimated from amplification of reference gene primers within the assay. To quantify the absolute abundance of each unique TCRbeta CDR3 rearrangement, sequence reads were collapsed and filtered. For each sample, productive Simpson clonality was calculated as the square root of Simpson's diversity index across productive rearrangements. Not all clones reach the TCRdb copy of this immuneACCESS table, which keeps in-frame sequences only. Checked studies attribute under half of the gap to unresolved V genes and leave the rest unexplained. D and trimming were read from the DNA, whereas the V and J calls and clone size are those reported in that table. This sample comprises tens of thousands of clones, approximately 80% of them detected only once. The ten largest account for roughly 12% of the sample.

From the cysteine up to the phenylalanine, the CDR3 has a length of 15 residues. Left in the record is the CDR3 DNA by itself, 45 bases read in frame from the first base. The germline V gene (reference sequence) supplies CDR1 SSHAT and CDR2 FNYEAQ. Trimming takes 3 bases off V and 3 bases off J; junction bases not matched to a gene: 3. Findings and caveats that apply to the study as a whole: The amount of clinical and demographic metadata varied by source and participant and was provided uncurated.

Concerning this clone itself: It has no known antigen specificity. The record has no base qualities; no much larger clone is one base away.

Whole blood was collected in K2EDTA tubes by collaborating institutions according to the institutions' own protocols. For TCRbeta analysis, collaborators shipped samples as frozen whole blood, isolated PBMCs, or DNA extracted from either of those sample types. The clonotype originates from a man between 65 and 85 years old with acute or convalescent COVID-19. Sequencing was performed on peripheral blood. Recombination joined TRBV7-7 with TRBJ2-2; TRBD1 agrees with 8 junctional bases. CDR3 loop: CASSFSGGDTGELFF. The nucleotides read TGTGCCAGCAGCTTTTCAGGGGGCGACACCGGGGAGCTGTTTTTT.